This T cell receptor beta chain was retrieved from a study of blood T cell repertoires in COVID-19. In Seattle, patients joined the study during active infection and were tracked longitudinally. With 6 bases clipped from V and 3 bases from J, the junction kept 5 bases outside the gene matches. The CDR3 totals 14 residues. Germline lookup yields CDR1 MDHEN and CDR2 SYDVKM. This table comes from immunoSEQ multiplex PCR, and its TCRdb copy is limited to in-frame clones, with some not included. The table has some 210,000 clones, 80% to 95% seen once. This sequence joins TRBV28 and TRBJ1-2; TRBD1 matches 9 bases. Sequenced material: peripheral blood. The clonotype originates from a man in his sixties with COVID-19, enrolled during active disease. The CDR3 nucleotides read TGTGCCAGCAGACAGGGGGCGCTGGACTATGGCTACACCTTC. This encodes CASRQGALDYGYTF.